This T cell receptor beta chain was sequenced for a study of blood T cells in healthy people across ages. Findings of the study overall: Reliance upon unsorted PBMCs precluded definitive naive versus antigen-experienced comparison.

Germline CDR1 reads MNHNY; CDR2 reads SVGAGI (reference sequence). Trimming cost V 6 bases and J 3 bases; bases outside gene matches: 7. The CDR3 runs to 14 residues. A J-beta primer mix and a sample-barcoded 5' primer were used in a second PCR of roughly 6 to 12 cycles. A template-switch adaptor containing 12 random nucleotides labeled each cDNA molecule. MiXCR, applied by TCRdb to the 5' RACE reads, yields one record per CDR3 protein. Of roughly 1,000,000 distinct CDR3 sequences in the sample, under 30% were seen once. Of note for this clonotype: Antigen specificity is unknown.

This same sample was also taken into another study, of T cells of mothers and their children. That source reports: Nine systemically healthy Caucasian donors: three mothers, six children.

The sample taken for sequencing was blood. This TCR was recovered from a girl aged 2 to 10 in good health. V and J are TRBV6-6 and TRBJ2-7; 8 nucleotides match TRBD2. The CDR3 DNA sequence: TGTGCCAGCAGACCGGGACTAGATTTCTACGAGCAGTACTTC. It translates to CASRPGLDFYEQYF.